Listed below are T cell receptor beta chains from one sample, sequenced in a study of T-cell memory formation after mild COVID-19. From the 5' RACE reads, TCRdb called clonotypes with MiXCR, one entry per CDR3 protein. In the table there are about 350,000 distinct CDR3 sequences, around 15% of which are singletons. The specimen was PBMCs or a T cell subset sorted from them (not recorded which). These TCRs come from a young man who had mild COVID-19 (a few samples of this study predate the infection). Cell type and time point are not known. Each CDR3 is given with its conserved first and last residue. D genes are given only for firm matches. Part of the rows lack a size; the others show once, few, many or a class for expanded clones.

d_gene: NA
j_gene: TRBJ2-2
abundance: NA
v_gene: TRBV6-5
CDR3nt: TGTGCCAGCAGAGAAGGGATCACCGGGGAGCTGTTTTTT
CDR3aa: CASREGITGELFF

d_gene: NA
j_gene: TRBJ1-3
abundance: many
v_gene: TRBV5-1
CDR3nt: TGCGCCAGCAGCTGGGGGGGTAGACCTGACTCTGGAAACACCATATATTTT
CDR3aa: CASSWGGRPDSGNTIYF

d_gene: NA
j_gene: TRBJ2-2
abundance: NA
v_gene: TRBV27
CDR3nt: TGTGCCAGCAGTTTAGGACTGCGGGGAGGGGAGCTGTTTTTT
CDR3aa: CASSLGLRGGELFF

d_gene: NA
j_gene: TRBJ2-3
abundance: few
v_gene: TRBV24-1
CDR3nt: TGTGCCACCAGTGAACTAGTGAAACGAAACTACACAGATACGCAGTATTTT
CDR3aa: CATSELVKRNYTDTQYF

d_gene: TRBD1
j_gene: TRBJ1-5
abundance: NA
v_gene: TRBV4-2
CDR3nt: TGTGCCAGCAGCCAAGAGTGGGACAGGGCGGTTAATCAGCCCCAGCATTTT
CDR3aa: CASSQEWDRAVNQPQHF

d_gene: NA
j_gene: TRBJ2-3
abundance: many
v_gene: TRBV28
CDR3nt: TGTGCCAGCAGACACCCAGAACTGAGCACAGATACGCAGTATTTT
CDR3aa: CASRHPELSTDTQYF

d_gene: NA
j_gene: TRBJ1-4
abundance: NA
v_gene: TRBV12-3/TRBV12-4
CDR3nt: TGTGCCAGCAGTAACCGGGGCTACCCTAATGGGGGACTGTTTTTT
CDR3aa: CASSNRGYPNGGLFF

d_gene: TRBD2
j_gene: TRBJ2-1
abundance: NA
v_gene: TRBV9
CDR3nt: TGTGCCAGCAGCGTCACCGGGACTAGCGGAACACGAGGGAATGAGCAGTTCTTC
CDR3aa: CASSVTGTSGTRGNEQFF

d_gene: NA
j_gene: TRBJ2-1
abundance: many
v_gene: TRBV5-1
CDR3nt: TGCGCCAGCAGCATCCGACCACAGGCTAGGGGCAATGAGCAGTTCTTC
CDR3aa: CASSIRPQARGNEQFF

d_gene: NA
j_gene: TRBJ2-3
abundance: NA
v_gene: TRBV5-1
CDR3nt: TGCGCCAGCAGCTTGGAAGGGTGGGGCAGCACAGATACGCAGTATTTT
CDR3aa: CASSLEGWGSTDTQYF

d_gene: TRBD2
j_gene: TRBJ2-3
abundance: few
v_gene: TRBV10-2
CDR3nt: TGCGCCAGCAGTGAGTCGATATATGTAGCGGGGTTCACAGATACGCAGTATTTT
CDR3aa: CASSESIYVAGFTDTQYF

d_gene: TRBD1
j_gene: TRBJ1-4
abundance: NA
v_gene: TRBV29-1
CDR3nt: TGCAGCGTTTCTGGACAGGCAACTAATGAAAAACTGTTTTTT
CDR3aa: CSVSGQATNEKLFF

d_gene: TRBD1
j_gene: TRBJ2-2
abundance: NA
v_gene: TRBV9
CDR3nt: TGTGCCAGCAGCGTCCAGGGGGCAGCCGGGGAGCTGTTTTTT
CDR3aa: CASSVQGAAGELFF

d_gene: NA
j_gene: TRBJ2-1
abundance: few
v_gene: TRBV14
CDR3nt: TGTGCCAGCAGCCAAGGGGTGCTTGAGCAGTTCTTC
CDR3aa: CASSQGVLEQFF

d_gene: TRBD2
j_gene: TRBJ2-1
abundance: NA
v_gene: TRBV6-5
CDR3nt: TGTGCCAGCAGTTACTCGGGGTCGAGCGGGGGGGCTAGTCAGTTCTTC
CDR3aa: CASSYSGSSGGASQFF

d_gene: NA
j_gene: TRBJ2-6
abundance: NA
v_gene: TRBV5-5
CDR3nt: TGTGCCAGCAGTCCGGATGGACTCCGGAGCTCTGGGGCCAACGTCCTGACTTTC
CDR3aa: CASSPDGLRSSGANVLTF

d_gene: TRBD1
j_gene: TRBJ1-5
abundance: few
v_gene: TRBV7-9
CDR3nt: TGTGCCAGCAGCCCCAGAGGGACAGGGATGCCTCAGCCCCAGCATTTT
CDR3aa: CASSPRGTGMPQPQHF

d_gene: NA
j_gene: TRBJ2-1
abundance: NA
v_gene: TRBV30
CDR3nt: TGTGCCTGGAGTCGAGGGGGGGCCGCTGAGCAGTTCTTC
CDR3aa: CAWSRGGAAEQFF

d_gene: NA
j_gene: TRBJ1-5
abundance: few
v_gene: TRBV20-1
CDR3nt: TGCAGTGCTAAACAAGGGGGTTATAGCAATCAGCCCCAGCATTTT
CDR3aa: CSAKQGGYSNQPQHF

d_gene: NA
j_gene: TRBJ2-5
abundance: NA
v_gene: TRBV7-9
CDR3nt: TGTGCCAGCAGCTCCGGGATGTTCCAAGAGACCCAGTACTTC
CDR3aa: CASSSGMFQETQYF

d_gene: NA
j_gene: TRBJ1-1
abundance: NA
v_gene: TRBV7-2
CDR3nt: TGTGCCAGCAGCATGTATCCCGTGCCGGGCACTGAAGCTTTCTTT
CDR3aa: CASSMYPVPGTEAFF

d_gene: NA
j_gene: TRBJ2-7
abundance: NA
v_gene: TRBV20-1
CDR3nt: TGCAGTGCCCGCTCCGTGCAGAGTCGGACACTTGCCTACGAGCAGTACTTC
CDR3aa: CSARSVQSRTLAYEQYF

d_gene: TRBD2
j_gene: TRBJ2-1
abundance: NA
v_gene: TRBV7-9
CDR3nt: TGTGCCAGCAGCAAAGGGATAGCGGGGGTAGAAGAGCAGTTCTTC
CDR3aa: CASSKGIAGVEEQFF

d_gene: TRBD1
j_gene: TRBJ1-2
abundance: few
v_gene: TRBV24-1
CDR3nt: TGTGCCACCAGTGATCCTGGGACAGGGAACGGCTACACCTTC
CDR3aa: CATSDPGTGNGYTF

d_gene: NA
j_gene: TRBJ2-1
abundance: NA
v_gene: TRBV28
CDR3nt: TGTGCCAGCAGTTTGACGGATAACTACAATGAGCAGTTCTTC
CDR3aa: CASSLTDNYNEQFF

d_gene: NA
j_gene: TRBJ2-5
abundance: few
v_gene: TRBV5-1
CDR3nt: TGCGCCAGCAGCTTGGTGGGACTCACGGAAGAGACCCAGTACTTC
CDR3aa: CASSLVGLTEETQYF

d_gene: NA
j_gene: TRBJ2-1
abundance: NA
v_gene: TRBV12-3/TRBV12-4
CDR3nt: TGTGCCAGCAGTTTCGGGCAGGAAAACAATGAGCAGTTCTTC
CDR3aa: CASSFGQENNEQFF

d_gene: TRBD1
j_gene: TRBJ2-1
abundance: NA
v_gene: TRBV14
CDR3nt: TGTGCCAGCAGCCGCCAAGCCGACAGTCTATCAGGGGGTGAGCAGTTCTTC
CDR3aa: CASSRQADSLSGGEQFF

d_gene: NA
j_gene: TRBJ2-5
abundance: NA
v_gene: TRBV7-3
CDR3nt: TGTGCCAGCAGCCCCTTCAGTTCTAACGGGGAGACCCAGTACTTC
CDR3aa: CASSPFSSNGETQYF

d_gene: NA
j_gene: TRBJ2-5
abundance: NA
v_gene: TRBV4-3
CDR3nt: TGCGCCAGCAGCCCCGAGGGGGGGGGGGCAGAGACCCAGTACTTC
CDR3aa: CASSPEGGGAETQYF

d_gene: TRBD2
j_gene: TRBJ2-2
abundance: NA
v_gene: TRBV9
CDR3nt: TGTGCCAGCAGCCTCCTCGGGGGGTGGTCGGGCACCGGGGAGCTGTTTTTT
CDR3aa: CASSLLGGWSGTGELFF

d_gene: TRBD2
j_gene: TRBJ2-7
abundance: NA
v_gene: TRBV5-1
CDR3nt: TGCGCCAGCAGCTACCGCCCACGGACTAGCGGGTCCTCTATCGCGTACGAGCAGTACTTC
CDR3aa: CASSYRPRTSGSSIAYEQYF

d_gene: NA
j_gene: TRBJ1-2
abundance: NA
v_gene: TRBV29-1
CDR3nt: TGCAGCTCATGGAATCCGGGACTCTCTGGCTACACCTTC
CDR3aa: CSSWNPGLSGYTF

d_gene: NA
j_gene: TRBJ1-1
abundance: NA
v_gene: TRBV9
CDR3nt: TGTGCCAGCAGCGTGGGTATAGGGGGTCGGCCCACTGAAGCTTTCTTT
CDR3aa: CASSVGIGGRPTEAFF

d_gene: TRBD1
j_gene: TRBJ2-3
abundance: NA
v_gene: TRBV4-2
CDR3nt: TGTGCCAGCAACACAGGGGGCATACCCACAGATACGCAGTATTTT
CDR3aa: CASNTGGIPTDTQYF

d_gene: TRBD1
j_gene: TRBJ1-2
abundance: NA
v_gene: TRBV29-1
CDR3nt: TGCAGCGTTGGTGACAGGGGCCGTGGGGGCTACACCTTC
CDR3aa: CSVGDRGRGGYTF

d_gene: TRBD2
j_gene: TRBJ2-4
abundance: few
v_gene: TRBV10-3
CDR3nt: TGTGCCATCAGTGAGAGTAGCGGGGGGGCGCGAAACATTCAGTACTTC
CDR3aa: CAISESSGGARNIQYF

d_gene: NA
j_gene: TRBJ2-6
abundance: few
v_gene: TRBV7-3
CDR3nt: TGTGCCAGCAGCCCGACTACTGGGGCCAACGTCCTGACTTTC
CDR3aa: CASSPTTGANVLTF

d_gene: NA
j_gene: TRBJ2-1
abundance: NA
v_gene: TRBV11-2
CDR3nt: TGTGCCAGCAGTCTAGGCCGGGCCGATTATCATGAGCAGTTCTTC
CDR3aa: CASSLGRADYHEQFF

d_gene: TRBD1
j_gene: TRBJ2-3
abundance: many
v_gene: TRBV20-1
CDR3nt: TGCAGTGCTGCAGGTCTCGGGACAGGGGGCCGGAGAGATACGCAGTATTTT
CDR3aa: CSAAGLGTGGRRDTQYF

d_gene: NA
j_gene: TRBJ2-5
abundance: few
v_gene: TRBV12-3/TRBV12-4
CDR3nt: TGTGCCAGCAGTTTATCCGGGGTCGAGACCCAGTACTTC
CDR3aa: CASSLSGVETQYF

d_gene: NA
j_gene: TRBJ2-7
abundance: many
v_gene: TRBV6-1
CDR3nt: TGTGCCAGCAGTGACAGGGGAGGGCCCTACGAGCAGTACTTC
CDR3aa: CASSDRGGPYEQYF

d_gene: NA
j_gene: TRBJ2-7
abundance: many
v_gene: TRBV4-3
CDR3nt: TGCGCCAGCAGCCAAGTCCTTGGGGCGGCCGAGCAGTACTTC
CDR3aa: CASSQVLGAAEQYF

d_gene: NA
j_gene: TRBJ2-3
abundance: few
v_gene: TRBV7-2
CDR3nt: TGTGCCAGCAGCTTCGAGGCCACAGATACGCAGTATTTT
CDR3aa: CASSFEATDTQYF

d_gene: TRBD1
j_gene: TRBJ2-4
abundance: NA
v_gene: TRBV7-3
CDR3nt: TGTGCCAGCAGCCCTAGACAGGGTCTCGAAAACATTCAGTACTTC
CDR3aa: CASSPRQGLENIQYF

d_gene: NA
j_gene: TRBJ2-1
abundance: NA
v_gene: TRBV5-1
CDR3nt: TGCGCCAGCAGCTTGCGGCCCCTGGATTCTTCGATCTACAATGAGCAGTTCTTC
CDR3aa: CASSLRPLDSSIYNEQFF

d_gene: TRBD1
j_gene: TRBJ1-2
abundance: NA
v_gene: TRBV12-3/TRBV12-4
CDR3nt: TGTGCCAGCAACTCACAGGGGTTGAGCTATGGCTACACCTTC
CDR3aa: CASNSQGLSYGYTF

d_gene: NA
j_gene: TRBJ2-5
abundance: few
v_gene: TRBV7-9
CDR3nt: TGTGCCAGCAGCTTTTACGGGGGAACCCGTGGCGAGGGCCAGTACTTC
CDR3aa: CASSFYGGTRGEGQYF

d_gene: TRBD1
j_gene: TRBJ1-1
abundance: many
v_gene: TRBV12-3/TRBV12-4
CDR3nt: TGTGCCAGCAAACCCGGTACAGGGGGCGGCGTCGGTACTGAAGCTTTCTTT
CDR3aa: CASKPGTGGGVGTEAFF

d_gene: NA
j_gene: TRBJ2-1
abundance: few
v_gene: TRBV24-1
CDR3nt: TGTGCCACCAGTGACCCCGGGGAAACAAATGAGCAGTTCTTC
CDR3aa: CATSDPGETNEQFF

d_gene: NA
j_gene: TRBJ2-2
abundance: NA
v_gene: TRBV4-1
CDR3nt: TGCGCCAGCAGCCCTCGGGGGCGAGCGAACACCGGGGAGCTGTTTTTT
CDR3aa: CASSPRGRANTGELFF

d_gene: NA
j_gene: TRBJ2-2
abundance: few
v_gene: TRBV29-1
CDR3nt: TGCAGCGCCGGGACACAGAACACCGGGGAGCTGTTTTTT
CDR3aa: CSAGTQNTGELFF

d_gene: TRBD1
j_gene: TRBJ2-2
abundance: few
v_gene: TRBV24-1
CDR3nt: TGTGCCACCAGTGATCGGACAGGGGCTGCCGGGGAGCTGTTTTTT
CDR3aa: CATSDRTGAAGELFF

d_gene: TRBD2
j_gene: TRBJ2-3
abundance: NA
v_gene: TRBV20-1
CDR3nt: TGCAGTGCTTTACTAGCGGAGGTCACAGATACGCAGTATTTT
CDR3aa: CSALLAEVTDTQYF

d_gene: NA
j_gene: TRBJ2-5
abundance: NA
v_gene: TRBV29-1
CDR3nt: TGCAGCGCCGTGGGACCGCCTCAAGAGACCCAGTACTTC
CDR3aa: CSAVGPPQETQYF

d_gene: NA
j_gene: TRBJ1-3
abundance: few
v_gene: TRBV7-9
CDR3nt: TGTGCCAGCAGCGAACTGGGTCTCTCTGGAAACACCATATATTTT
CDR3aa: CASSELGLSGNTIYF

d_gene: TRBD1
j_gene: TRBJ1-2
abundance: NA
v_gene: TRBV7-2
CDR3nt: TGTGCCAGCAGTTTGACAGGGGTAAACTATGGCTACACCTTC
CDR3aa: CASSLTGVNYGYTF